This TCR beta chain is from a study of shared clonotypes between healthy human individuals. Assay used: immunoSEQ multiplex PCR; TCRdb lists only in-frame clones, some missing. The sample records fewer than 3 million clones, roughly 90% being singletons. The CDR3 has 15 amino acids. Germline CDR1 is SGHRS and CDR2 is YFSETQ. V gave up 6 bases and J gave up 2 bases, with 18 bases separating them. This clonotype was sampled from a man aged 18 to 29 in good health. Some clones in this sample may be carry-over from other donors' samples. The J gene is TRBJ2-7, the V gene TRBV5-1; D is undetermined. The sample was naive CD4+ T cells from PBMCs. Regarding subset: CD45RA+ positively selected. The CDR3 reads CASTMSVGMAYEQYF. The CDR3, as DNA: TGCGCCAGCACCATGAGTGTGGGTATGGCCTACGAGCAGTACTTC.